This T cell receptor (beta chain) was sequenced during a study of blood T cell repertoires in COVID-19. Background on the study: In each case, the material was cDNA or gDNA derived from T cells, B-cell-depleted T cells, or PBMCs.

Measured with immunoSEQ multiplex PCR; TCRdb has only the in-frame clones, and not every one. The sample records approximately 110,000 clones, approximately 81% being singletons. Trimming left V 4 bases short and J 6 bases short, with 11 bases between. CDR3 length equals 13 residues. Germline V gene sequence: CDR1 SGHDN, CDR2 FVKESK. V is TRBV14 and J is TRBJ2-3; D unresolved. The material sequenced was peripheral blood. The receptor's source is a man between 40 and 49 years old with acute or convalescent COVID-19. The CDR3 here is CASSRPVSDTQYF. The CDR3 DNA reads TGTGCCAGCAGCCGCCCGGTCTCGGATACGCAGTATTTT.